The 21 T cell receptor beta chains below were found in one sample sequenced in a study of cytomegalovirus exposure and HLA in healthy donors. PCR was performed using 60 Vbeta and 13 Jbeta primers. The assay was immunoSEQ multiplex PCR, and TCRdb's table has in-frame clones only and misses some. The profile shows about 190,000 clones, approximately 77% of them singletons. Specimen: PBMCs. These receptors all come from a man aged 35 to 55 in good health and CMV-seropositive.

The chain employs TRBV18 and TRBJ1-1; D is uncertain. CDR3 length: 13 amino acids. From germline, CDR1 is KGHSH and CDR2 LQKENI. The V end lost 4 bases, the J end lost 4 bases, and 10 bases lay between the germline ends. The CDR3 DNA sequence: TGTGCCAGCTCACAAGGGAGTTCCACTGAAGCTTTCTTT. Amino acids: CASSQGSSTEAFF.

The chain combines TRBV5-5 with TRBJ1-2, with TRBD1 identical over 8 bases. The CDR3 is made up of 16 amino acids. V shed 6 bases and J 8 bases; nucleotides not matched to a gene: 18. Per the germline V gene, CDR1 is SGHKS and CDR2 is YYEKEE (reference sequence). For the CDR3, the DNA is TGTGCCAGCATCTCGGGGCTCGGACAGGGTAGAGAAGGCTACACCTTC. Its translation: CASISGLGQGREGYTF.

This clone has a handful of counts. V is TRBV18 and J is TRBJ2-3; D possibly corresponds to TRBD1 (7 bases). V was cut by 8 bases and J by 0 bases, with 15 bases left in between. Germline CDR1 is KGHSH and CDR2 is LQKENI. This CDR3 comprises 15 residues. The CDR3 coding sequence is TGTGCCAGCACCCTCCAGGGGGGAAGCACAGATACGCAGTATTTT. This translates into CASTLQGGSTDTQYF.

The chain combines TRBV7-6 with TRBJ2-3; 11 bases are shared with TRBD1. Trimming took 2 bases from V and 2 from J; bases not matched to a gene: 3. The germline CDR1 and CDR2 sequences are SGHVS and FNYEAQ. The CDR3 length is 16 residues. The CDR3 DNA sequence: TGTGCCAGCAGCTTAATGGGACAGGGGGACACAGATACGCAGTATTTT. It specifies CASSLMGQGDTDTQYF.

This clone was seen only once. The chain uses TRBV7-3 and TRBJ2-2; 8 nucleotides align to TRBD2. Per germline, CDR1 SGHTA and CDR2 FQGTGA. The CDR3 runs to 15 residues. Trimming at V came to 4 bases and at J to 7 bases, leaving 8 bases not matched to a gene. CDR3 amino acids: CASSSTGGGNGELFF. The CDR3 DNA reads as TGTGCCAGCAGCTCAACGGGGGGGGGTAACGGGGAGCTGTTTTTT.

V usage is TRBV21-1 and J usage is TRBJ2-4; the tabulated D call, TRBD2, remains unverified against the DNA. TRBV21-1 is listed as a pseudogene. The length of the CDR3 is 17 residues. CDR3 amino acids: CASSPPMGGLAKNIQYF. Written as DNA, the CDR3 is TGTGCCAGCAGCCCCCCCATGGGGGGGTTAGCCAAAAACATTCAGTACTTC.

The chain employs TRBV14 and TRBJ2-7; TRBD1 matches 11 bases. V lost 4 bases, J lost 7 bases, and 6 bases stayed unmatched. Germline CDR1 SGHDN, CDR2 FVKESK. This CDR3 comprises 14 residues. The CDR3 DNA reads as TGTGCCAGCAGCCTATGGACAGGGGGCGGTGAGCAGTACTTC. This sequence encodes CASSLWTGGGEQYF.

The chain joins TRBV2 to TRBJ1-4, with D unclear. From germline, CDR1 is SNHLY and CDR2 FYNNEI. V was pared by 10 bases and J by 8 bases, with 26 bases between. This CDR3 has 16 amino acids. CDR3 amino acids: CATTEGPGAAEEKLFF. In DNA, the CDR3 is TGTGCCACCACCGAGGGTCCGGGAGCCGCGGAAGAAAAACTGTTTTTT.

This clone was observed a single time. A read error may produce the germline difference seen at one junction end. V gene TRBV7-9 combines with J gene TRBJ2-3, with D uncertain. CDR1 is SEHNR, CDR2 FQNEAQ, per germline (reference sequence). The CDR3 has 12 residues. CDR3 nucleotide sequence: TGTTCCAGCAGCCCTATTGATCCTACGCAGTATTTT. Translation: CSSSPIDPTQYF.

The chain joins TRBV19 to TRBJ1-2; D remains unclear. CDR3 length equals 13 residues. V was trimmed by 9 bases and J by 0 bases, leaving 11 bases between them. Germline-derived CDR1 and CDR2 are LNHDA and SQIVND (reference sequence). CDR3 sequence: CASSRGSNYGYTF. Written as DNA, the CDR3 is TGTGCCAGCTCCCGGGGATCTAACTATGGCTACACCTTC.

This clone was found a few times. The chain joins TRBV6-6 to TRBJ2-7; D is unresolved. This CDR3 is built from 12 residues. Trimming left V 0 bases short and J 4 bases short, with 4 bases between. Per the germline V gene, CDR1 is MNHNY and CDR2 is SVGAGI (reference sequence). CDR3 sequence (DNA): TGTGCCAGCAGTTACTCCAGTTACGAGCAGTACTTC. Protein: CASSYSSYEQYF.

The chain recombines TRBV29-1 with TRBJ1-1; D is perhaps TRBD1 (6 bases). The CDR3 is 13 amino acids. CDR1 SQVTM and CDR2 ANQGSEA come from the germline V gene. The V and J ends lost 6 bases and 4 bases respectively, with 15 bases between them. The CDR3 here is CSVGRGGSTEAFF. For the CDR3, the DNA is TGCAGCGTCGGTAGGGGGGGTTCCACTGAAGCTTTCTTT.

V and J are TRBV5-1 and TRBJ2-5; 11 nucleotides line up with TRBD2. This CDR3 region has 16 residues. V trimming: 2 bases; J trimming: 9 bases; junction bases outside the gene matches: 12. CDR1 is SGHRS, CDR2 YFSETQ, per germline. CDR3 loop: CASSFSSGGLGVAQYF. CDR3 sequence (DNA): TGCGCCAGCAGCTTCTCTAGCGGGGGGCTTGGGGTGGCCCAGTACTTC. The whole variable domain, filled in from reference TRBV5-1 and TRBJ2-5, reads KAGVTQTPRYLIKTRGQQVTLSCSPISGHRSVSWYQQTPGQGLQFLFEYFSETQRNKGNFPGRFSGRQFSNSRSEMNVSTLELGDSALYLCASSFSSGGLGVAQYFGPGTRLLVL.

This rearrangement joins TRBV4-1 to TRBJ2-3, with 8 bases matching TRBD1. The V segment lost 1 base and the J segment 2 bases; nucleotides outside the gene matches: 8. The CDR3 length is 17 residues. Germline V gives CDR1 MGHRA, CDR2 YSYEKL. This CDR3 reads CASSQGQGPADTDTQYF. The CDR3 DNA is TGCGCCAGCAGCCAAGGACAGGGGCCGGCGGACACAGATACGCAGTATTTT.

The V and J genes are TRBV6-5 and TRBJ2-7; TRBD1 matches 8 bases. The V gene end was trimmed by 6 bases and the J gene end by 5 bases; junction bases not matched to a gene: 9. The CDR3 is 14 amino acids. Germline V gene sequence: CDR1 MNHEY, CDR2 SVGAGI. The CDR3 reads CASRPRTGPHEQYF. The DNA of the CDR3 is TGTGCCAGCAGACCGAGGACAGGGCCCCACGAGCAGTACTTC.

This chain links TRBV2 with TRBJ1-5; TRBD1 is a possible D gene (5 bases). Germline CDR1 and CDR2: SNHLY and FYNNEI. The CDR3 has 14 residues. Trimming took off 4 bases at V and 2 bases at J, with 9 bases between the two ends. The CDR3 is CASSARVGNQPQHF. The CDR3 DNA follows: TGTGCCAGCAGTGCCAGGGTTGGCAATCAGCCCCAGCATTTT.

V is TRBV5-1 and J is TRBJ1-5; D remains ambiguous. Germline V gives CDR1 SGHRS, CDR2 YFSETQ. This CDR3 comprises 15 residues. V gave up 0 bases and J gave up 3 bases, with 10 bases separating them. The CDR3 sequence: CASSLGDNNNQPQHF. CDR3 DNA: TGCGCCAGCAGCTTGGGAGACAACAACAATCAGCCCCAGCATTTT.

This sequence joins TRBV10-2 and TRBJ2-4; 9 nucleotides agree with TRBD1. The CDR3 loop spans 15 amino acids. J was trimmed by 6 bases and V by 3 bases; bases with no gene match: 6. Germline V CDR1 and CDR2: WSHSY, SAAADI. The CDR3 here is CASSDLTGGLNIQYF. In DNA form, the CDR3 reads TGCGCCAGCAGTGACTTAACAGGGGGCTTAAACATTCAGTACTTC.

The V gene is TRBV5-1, the J gene TRBJ1-4; D is perhaps TRBD1 (6 bases). CDR1 is SGHRS and CDR2 is YFSETQ in the germline V gene. This CDR3 is built from 15 residues. V was cut by 4 bases and J by 1 base, with 11 bases left in between. Here the CDR3 DNA reads TGCGCCAGCAGCCAAGGACAGCAAACTAATGAAAAACTGTTTTTT. Protein product: CASSQGQQTNEKLFF.

This clone has only a few counts. V and J are TRBV2 and TRBJ1-1; TRBD1 matches 9 bases. This CDR3 region has 13 residues. J lost 5 bases, V lost 6 bases, and 4 bases had no gene match. The germline V gene encodes CDR1 SNHLY and CDR2 FYNNEI. The CDR3 sequence is CASRNRGRTEAFF. The CDR3 DNA follows: TGTGCCAGCAGAAACAGGGGGCGGACTGAAGCTTTCTTT.

The chain links TRBV2 to TRBJ1-1; 8 positions agree with TRBD1. CDR3 length: 15 amino acids. With 5 bases clipped from V and 1 base from J, the junction kept 6 bases outside the gene matches. From germline, CDR1 is SNHLY and CDR2 FYNNEI. The CDR3: CASSSDRVWNTEAFF. The CDR3 DNA sequence: TGTGCCAGCAGTTCGGACAGGGTCTGGAACACTGAAGCTTTCTTT.